The T cell receptor beta chain described here comes from a study of T-cell reconstitution after alpha-beta-depleted transplantation in children. It was with unique molecular identifiers that the TCRbeta library was prepared. In TCRdb, the PCR reads were re-called with MiXCR into one record per CDR3 protein. The data show hundreds of thousands of distinct CDR3 sequences, roughly 15% seen once. The material was PBMCs, mostly from graft donor cells, obtained 360 days after TCRalphabeta/CD19-depleted stem cell transplant. This sequence was found in a male patient aged 10-17 years who had a stem cell transplant for acute lymphoblastic leukemia, so the T cells may come from the graft donor.

The CDR3 loop is CSARDLSSPLPNTGELFF. CDR3 DNA sequence: TGCAGTGCTAGAGATCTTTCTAGCCCACTACCGAACACCGGGGAGCTGTTTTTT. The rearrangement links TRBV20-1 to TRBJ2-2, with D perhaps TRBD2 (5 bases). Germline values: CDR1 DFQATT, CDR2 SNEGSKA (reference sequence). CDR3 length: 18 amino acids. Between the trimmed V and J ends, which lost 0 bases and 0 bases, there was a span of 17 bases.